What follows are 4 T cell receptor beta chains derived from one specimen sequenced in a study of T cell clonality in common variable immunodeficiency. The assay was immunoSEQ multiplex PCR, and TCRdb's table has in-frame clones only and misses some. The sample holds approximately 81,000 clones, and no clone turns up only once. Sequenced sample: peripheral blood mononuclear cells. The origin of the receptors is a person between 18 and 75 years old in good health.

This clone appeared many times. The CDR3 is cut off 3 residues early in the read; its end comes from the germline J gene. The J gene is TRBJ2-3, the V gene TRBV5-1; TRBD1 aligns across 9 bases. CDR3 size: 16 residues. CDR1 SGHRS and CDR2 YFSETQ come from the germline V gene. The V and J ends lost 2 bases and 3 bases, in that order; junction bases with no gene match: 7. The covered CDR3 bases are TGCGCCAGCAGCTTCCAGCCGACAGGGGGGACAGATACG. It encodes CASSFQPTGGTDT. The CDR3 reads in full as CASSFQPTGGTDTQYF.

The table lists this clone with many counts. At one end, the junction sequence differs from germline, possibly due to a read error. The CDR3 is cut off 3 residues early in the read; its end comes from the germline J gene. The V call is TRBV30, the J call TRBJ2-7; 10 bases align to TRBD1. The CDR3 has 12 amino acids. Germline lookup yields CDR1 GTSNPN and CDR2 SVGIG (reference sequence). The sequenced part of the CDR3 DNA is TGTGTCTGGGACGGGACAGGGGTCGAG. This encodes CVWDGTGVE. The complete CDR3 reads CVWDGTGVEQYF.

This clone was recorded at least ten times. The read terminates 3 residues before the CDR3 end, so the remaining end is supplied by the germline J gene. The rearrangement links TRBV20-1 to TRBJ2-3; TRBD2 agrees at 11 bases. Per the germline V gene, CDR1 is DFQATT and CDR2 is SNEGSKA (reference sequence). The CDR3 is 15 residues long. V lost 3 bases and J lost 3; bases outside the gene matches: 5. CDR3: CSARETSGNTDTQYF. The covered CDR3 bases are TGCAGTGCTAGGGAGACTAGCGGGAATACAGATACG.

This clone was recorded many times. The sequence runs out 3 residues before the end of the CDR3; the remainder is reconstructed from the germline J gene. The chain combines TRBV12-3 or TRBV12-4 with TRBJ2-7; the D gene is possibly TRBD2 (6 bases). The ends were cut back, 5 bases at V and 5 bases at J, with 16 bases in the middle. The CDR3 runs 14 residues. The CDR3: CASSPLWGVDEQYF. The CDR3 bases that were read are TGTGCCAGCAGTCCTCTATGGGGGGTGGACGAG.